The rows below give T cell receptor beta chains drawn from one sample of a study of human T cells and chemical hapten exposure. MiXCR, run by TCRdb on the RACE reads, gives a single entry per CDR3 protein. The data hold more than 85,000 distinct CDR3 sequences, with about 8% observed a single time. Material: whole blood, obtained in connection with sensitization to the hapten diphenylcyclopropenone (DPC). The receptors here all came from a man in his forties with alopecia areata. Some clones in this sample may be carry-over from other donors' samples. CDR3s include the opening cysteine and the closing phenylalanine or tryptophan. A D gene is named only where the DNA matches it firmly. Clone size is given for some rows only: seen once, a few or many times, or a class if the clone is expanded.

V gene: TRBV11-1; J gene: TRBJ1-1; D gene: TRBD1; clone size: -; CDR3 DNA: TGTGCCAGCAGTTTTCCGAAGGACAGGGGAAATGATGAAGCTTTCTTT; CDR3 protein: CASSFPKDRGNDEAFF
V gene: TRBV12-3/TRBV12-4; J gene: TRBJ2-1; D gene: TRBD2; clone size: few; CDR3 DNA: TGTGCCAGCAGGTGGGGTCTAGCGGGGATATCAAATGAGCAGTTCTTC; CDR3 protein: CASRWGLAGISNEQFF
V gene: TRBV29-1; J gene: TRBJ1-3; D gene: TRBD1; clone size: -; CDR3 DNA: TGCAGCTCGAGAGGGACAGACTCTGGAAACACCATATATTTT; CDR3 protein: CSSRGTDSGNTIYF
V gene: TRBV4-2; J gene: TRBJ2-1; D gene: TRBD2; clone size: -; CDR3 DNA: TGTGCCAGCAGCCAAGATCCTAGCGGGGCCTACAATGAGCAGTTCTTC; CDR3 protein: CASSQDPSGAYNEQFF
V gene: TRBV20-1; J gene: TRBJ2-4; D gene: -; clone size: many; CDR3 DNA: TGCAGTGCGACGGGGCCCCTAGCCAAAAACATTCAGTACTTC; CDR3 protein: CSATGPLAKNIQYF
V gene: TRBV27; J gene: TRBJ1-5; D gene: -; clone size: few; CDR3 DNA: TGTGCCAGCAGCCCCCTCAACAATCAGCCCCAGCATTTT; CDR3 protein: CASSPLNNQPQHF
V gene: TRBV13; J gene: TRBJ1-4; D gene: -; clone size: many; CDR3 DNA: TGTGCCAGCAGGATTAACAGGGCGCCTAATGAAAAACTGTTTTTT; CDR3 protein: CASRINRAPNEKLFF
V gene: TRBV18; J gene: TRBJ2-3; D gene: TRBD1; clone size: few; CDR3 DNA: TGTGCCAGCTCACCATACGGGACAGCCGCCAAAGATACGCAGTATTTT; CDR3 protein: CASSPYGTAAKDTQYF
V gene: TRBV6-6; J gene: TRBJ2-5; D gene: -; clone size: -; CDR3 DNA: TGTGCCAGCCAAGGAGCAGGGGAAGAGACCCAGTACTTC; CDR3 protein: CASQGAGEETQYF
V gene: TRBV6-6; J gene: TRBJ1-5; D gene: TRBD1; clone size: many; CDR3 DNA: TGTGCCAGCAGTACAGGGACAGGGGCTAGCAATCAGCCCCAGCATTTT; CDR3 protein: CASSTGTGASNQPQHF
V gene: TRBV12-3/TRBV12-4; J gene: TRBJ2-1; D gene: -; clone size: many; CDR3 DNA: TGTGCCAGCAGCTTGAGCCTGGCTTCTTACAATGAGCAGTTCTTC; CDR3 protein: CASSLSLASYNEQFF
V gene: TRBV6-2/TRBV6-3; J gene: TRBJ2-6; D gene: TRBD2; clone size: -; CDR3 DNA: TGTGCCAGCAGCTCCCCCCTAGCGGGAGAGGTCCTCTCTGGGGCCAACGTCCTGACTTTC; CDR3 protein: CASSSPLAGEVLSGANVLTF
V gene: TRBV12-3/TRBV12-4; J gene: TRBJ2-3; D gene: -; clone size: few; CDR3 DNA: TGTGCCAGCAGTTTTCCCGAGGCCGGCACAGATACGCAGTATTTT; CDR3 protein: CASSFPEAGTDTQYF
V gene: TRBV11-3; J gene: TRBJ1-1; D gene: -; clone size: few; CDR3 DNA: TGTGCCAGCAGCAGCCTGGGTCCTGTCGGGACTGAAGCTTTCTTT; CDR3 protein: CASSSLGPVGTEAFF
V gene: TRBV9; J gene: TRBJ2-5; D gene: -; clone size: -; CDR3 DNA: TGTGCCAGCAGCGTAGCGTGGGTGGGGGGCCACCAAGAGACCCAGTACTTC; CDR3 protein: CASSVAWVGGHQETQYF
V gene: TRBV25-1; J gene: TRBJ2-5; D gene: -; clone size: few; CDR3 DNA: TGTGCCAGCAGTGAATGGCTCAGGGGGGGAGAGACCCAGTACTTC; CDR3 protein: CASSEWLRGGETQYF
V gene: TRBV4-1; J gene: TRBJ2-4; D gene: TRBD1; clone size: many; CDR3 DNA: TGCGCCAGCAGCCCAGTCCCGGACAGGGTCTGGGACATTCAGTACTTC; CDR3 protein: CASSPVPDRVWDIQYF
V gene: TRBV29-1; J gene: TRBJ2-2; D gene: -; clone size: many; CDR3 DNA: TGCAGCGTTCGCGACACCGGGGAGCTGTTTTTT; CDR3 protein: CSVRDTGELFF
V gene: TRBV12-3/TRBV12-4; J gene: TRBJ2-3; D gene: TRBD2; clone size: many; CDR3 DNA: TGTGCCAGCATGAAATGGGAGGGCGGCACAGATACGCAGTATTTT; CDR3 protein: CASMKWEGGTDTQYF
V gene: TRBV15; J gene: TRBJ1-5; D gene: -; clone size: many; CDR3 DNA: TGTGCCACCAGTTTTCCGGGATTATACAATCAGCCCCAGCATTTT; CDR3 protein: CATSFPGLYNQPQHF
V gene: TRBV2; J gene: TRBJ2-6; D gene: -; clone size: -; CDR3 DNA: TGTGCCAGCAGCCCCTTGGGGACTTCTGGGGCCAACGTCCTGACTTTC; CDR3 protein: CASSPLGTSGANVLTF
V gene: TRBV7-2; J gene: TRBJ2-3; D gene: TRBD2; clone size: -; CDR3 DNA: TGTGCCAGCAGCTGGGGGGCTAGCGGGAGTGCCACAGATACGCAGTATTTT; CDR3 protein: CASSWGASGSATDTQYF
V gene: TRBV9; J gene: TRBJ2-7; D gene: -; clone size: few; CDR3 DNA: TGTGCCAGCAGTCAACAACTCCCAGGCGACGAGCAGTACTTC; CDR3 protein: CASSQQLPGDEQYF
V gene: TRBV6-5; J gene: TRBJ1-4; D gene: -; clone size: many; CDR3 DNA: TGTGCCAGCAGTTACTCCCCCCCGAGGAGTGAAAAACTGTTTTTT; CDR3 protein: CASSYSPPRSEKLFF
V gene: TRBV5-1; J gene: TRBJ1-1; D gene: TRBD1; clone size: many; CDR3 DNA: TGCGCCAGCAGCTCCGGGACAGGGGGTTATGAAGCTTTCTTT; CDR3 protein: CASSSGTGGYEAFF
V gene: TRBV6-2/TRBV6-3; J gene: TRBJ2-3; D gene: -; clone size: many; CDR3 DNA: TGTGCCAGCAGACGCAACACCGACATCACAGATACGCAGTATTTT; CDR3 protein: CASRRNTDITDTQYF
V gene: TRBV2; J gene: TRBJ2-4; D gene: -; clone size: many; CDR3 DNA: TGTGCCAGCAGTGTGGAAAACATTCAGTACTTC; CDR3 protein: CASSVENIQYF
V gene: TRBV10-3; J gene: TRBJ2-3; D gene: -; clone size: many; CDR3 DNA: TGTGCCATCGGGAGCTACACAGATACGCAGTATTTT; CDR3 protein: CAIGSYTDTQYF
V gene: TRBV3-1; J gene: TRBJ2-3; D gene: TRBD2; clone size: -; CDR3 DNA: TGTGCCAGCAGCCAAGCCAGGGGACTAGCGGGAGCTGATACGCAGTATTTT; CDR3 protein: CASSQARGLAGADTQYF
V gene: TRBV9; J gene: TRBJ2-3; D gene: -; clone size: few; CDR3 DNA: TGTGCCAGCAGCGTTATAGGGGGGGGCACAGATACGCAGTATTTT; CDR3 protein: CASSVIGGGTDTQYF
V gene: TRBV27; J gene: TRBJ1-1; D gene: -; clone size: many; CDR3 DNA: TGTGCCAGCAGCCCATTTACAATGGGGAACACTGAAGCTTTCTTT; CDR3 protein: CASSPFTMGNTEAFF
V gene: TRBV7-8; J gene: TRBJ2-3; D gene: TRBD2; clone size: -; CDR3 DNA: TGTGCCAGCAGCTTCGGGGGGGGACGCACAGATACGCAGTATTTT; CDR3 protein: CASSFGGGRTDTQYF